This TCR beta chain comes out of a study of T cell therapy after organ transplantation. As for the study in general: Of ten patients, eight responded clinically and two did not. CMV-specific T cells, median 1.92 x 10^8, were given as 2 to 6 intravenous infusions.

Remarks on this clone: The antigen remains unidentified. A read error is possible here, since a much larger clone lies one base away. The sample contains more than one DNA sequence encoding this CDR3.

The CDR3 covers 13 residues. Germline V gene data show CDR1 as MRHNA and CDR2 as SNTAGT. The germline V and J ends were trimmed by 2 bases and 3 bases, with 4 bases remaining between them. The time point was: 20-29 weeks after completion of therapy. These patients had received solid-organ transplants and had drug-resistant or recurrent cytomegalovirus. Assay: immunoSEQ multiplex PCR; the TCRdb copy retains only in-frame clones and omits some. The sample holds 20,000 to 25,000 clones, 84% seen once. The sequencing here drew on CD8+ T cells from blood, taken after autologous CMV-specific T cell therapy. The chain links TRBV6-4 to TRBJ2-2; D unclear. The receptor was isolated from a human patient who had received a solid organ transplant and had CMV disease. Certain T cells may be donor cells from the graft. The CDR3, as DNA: TGTGCCAGCAGTGACCGGGACACCGGGGAGCTGTTTTTT. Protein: CASSDRDTGELFF.